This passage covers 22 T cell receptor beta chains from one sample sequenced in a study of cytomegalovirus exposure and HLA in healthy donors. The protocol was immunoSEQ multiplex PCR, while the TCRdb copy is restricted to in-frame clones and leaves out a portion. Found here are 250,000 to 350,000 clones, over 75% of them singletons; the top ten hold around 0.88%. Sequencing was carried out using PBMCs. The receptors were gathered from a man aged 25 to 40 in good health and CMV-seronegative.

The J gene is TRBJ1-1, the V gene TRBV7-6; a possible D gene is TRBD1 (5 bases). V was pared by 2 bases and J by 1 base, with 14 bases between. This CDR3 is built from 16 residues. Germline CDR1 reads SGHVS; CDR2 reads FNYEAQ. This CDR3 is CASSLSPLGQNTEAFF. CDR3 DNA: TGTGCCAGCAGCTTAAGCCCCCTCGGACAGAACACTGAAGCTTTCTTT.

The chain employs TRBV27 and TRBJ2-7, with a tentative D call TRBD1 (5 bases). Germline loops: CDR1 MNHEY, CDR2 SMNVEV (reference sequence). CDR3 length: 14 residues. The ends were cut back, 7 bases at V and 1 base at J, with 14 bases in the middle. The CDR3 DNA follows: TGTGCCAGCAAATTCGGCAGGGCGTCCTACGAGCAGTACTTC. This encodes CASKFGRASYEQYF.

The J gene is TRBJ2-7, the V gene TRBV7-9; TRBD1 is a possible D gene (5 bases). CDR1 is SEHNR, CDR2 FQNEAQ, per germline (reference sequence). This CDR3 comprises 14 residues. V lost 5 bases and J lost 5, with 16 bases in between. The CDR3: CASSQGHLEDEQYF. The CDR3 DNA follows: TGTGCCAGCAGCCAGGGTCACCTCGAGGACGAGCAGTACTTC.

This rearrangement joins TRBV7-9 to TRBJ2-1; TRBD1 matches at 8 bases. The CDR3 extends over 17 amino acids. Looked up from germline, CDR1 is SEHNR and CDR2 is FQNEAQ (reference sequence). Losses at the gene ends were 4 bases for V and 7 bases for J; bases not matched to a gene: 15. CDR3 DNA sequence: TGTGCCAGCAGCTCCTTAACAGGGGGTCCGGGCGAGAATGAGCAGTTCTTC. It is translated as CASSSLTGGPGENEQFF.

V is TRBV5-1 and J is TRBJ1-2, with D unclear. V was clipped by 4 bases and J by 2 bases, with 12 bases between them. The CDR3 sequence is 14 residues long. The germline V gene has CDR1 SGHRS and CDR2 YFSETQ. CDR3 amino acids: CASSPKDGNYGYTF. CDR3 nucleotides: TGCGCCAGCAGCCCCAAAGACGGGAACTATGGCTACACCTTC.

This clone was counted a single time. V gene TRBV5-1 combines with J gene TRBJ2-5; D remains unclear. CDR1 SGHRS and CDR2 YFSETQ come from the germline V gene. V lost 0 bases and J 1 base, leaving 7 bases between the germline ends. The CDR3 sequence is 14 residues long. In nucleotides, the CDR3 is TGCGCCAGCAGCTTGGATCCGGTCCAAGAGACCCAGTACTTC. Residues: CASSLDPVQETQYF.

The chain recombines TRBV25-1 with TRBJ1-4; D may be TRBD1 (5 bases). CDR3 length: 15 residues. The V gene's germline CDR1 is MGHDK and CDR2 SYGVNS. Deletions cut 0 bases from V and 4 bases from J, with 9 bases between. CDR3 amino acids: CASSEYGAGNEKLFF. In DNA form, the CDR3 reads TGTGCCAGCAGTGAATATGGGGCAGGTAATGAAAAACTGTTTTTT.

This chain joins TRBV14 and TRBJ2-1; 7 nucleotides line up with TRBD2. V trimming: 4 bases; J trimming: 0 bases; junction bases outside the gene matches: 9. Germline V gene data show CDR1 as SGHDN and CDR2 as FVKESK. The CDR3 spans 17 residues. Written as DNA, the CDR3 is TGTGCCAGCAGCCCCCTAGCGGACGGAAGCTCCTACAATGAGCAGTTCTTC. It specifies CASSPLADGSSYNEQFF.

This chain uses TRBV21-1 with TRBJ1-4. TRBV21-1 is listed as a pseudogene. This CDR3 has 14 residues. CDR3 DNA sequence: TGTGCCAGCAGCAAGAGGGTGCTCAATGAAAAACTGTTTTTT. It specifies CASSKRVLNEKLFF.

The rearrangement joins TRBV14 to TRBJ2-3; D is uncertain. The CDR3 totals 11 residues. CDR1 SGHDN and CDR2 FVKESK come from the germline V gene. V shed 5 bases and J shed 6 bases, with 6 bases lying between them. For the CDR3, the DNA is TGTGCCAGCAGCTCCGGGGATACGCAGTATTTT. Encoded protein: CASSSGDTQYF.

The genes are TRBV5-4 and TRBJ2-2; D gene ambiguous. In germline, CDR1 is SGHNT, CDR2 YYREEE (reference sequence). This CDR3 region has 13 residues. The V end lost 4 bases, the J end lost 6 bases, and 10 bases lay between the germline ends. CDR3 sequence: CASSDDEAGELFF. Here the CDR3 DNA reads TGTGCCAGCAGCGACGACGAGGCCGGGGAGCTGTTTTTT. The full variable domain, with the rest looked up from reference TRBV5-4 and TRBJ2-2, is ETGVTQSPTHLIKTRGQQVTLRCSSQSGHNTVSWYQQALGQGPQFIFQYYREEENGRGNFPPRFSGLQFPNYSSELNVNALELDDSALYLCASSDDEAGELFFGEGSRLTVL.

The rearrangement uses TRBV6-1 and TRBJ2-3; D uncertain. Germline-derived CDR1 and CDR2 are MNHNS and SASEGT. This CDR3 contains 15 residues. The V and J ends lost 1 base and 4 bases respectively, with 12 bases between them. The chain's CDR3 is CASSEDWRNADTQYF. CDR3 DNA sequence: TGTGCCAGCAGTGAAGATTGGCGGAACGCAGATACGCAGTATTTT.

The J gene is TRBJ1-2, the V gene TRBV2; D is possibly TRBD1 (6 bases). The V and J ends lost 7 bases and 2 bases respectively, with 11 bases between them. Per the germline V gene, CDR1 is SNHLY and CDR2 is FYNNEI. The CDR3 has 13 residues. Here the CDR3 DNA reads TGTGCCAGCATCCGGACAGAGAACTATGGCTACACCTTC. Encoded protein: CASIRTENYGYTF. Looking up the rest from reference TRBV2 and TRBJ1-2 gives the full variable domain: EPEVTQTPSHQVTQMGQEVILRCVPISNHLYFYWYRQILGQKVEFLVSFYNNEISEKSEIFDDQFSVERPDGSNFTLKIRSTKLEDSAMYFCASIRTENYGYTFGSGTRLTVV.

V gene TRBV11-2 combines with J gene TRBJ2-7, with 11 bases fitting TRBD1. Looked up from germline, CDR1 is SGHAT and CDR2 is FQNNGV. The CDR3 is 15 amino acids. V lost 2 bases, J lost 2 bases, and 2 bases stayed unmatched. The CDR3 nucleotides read TGTGCCAGCAGCTTATTGGGACAGGGGGCCTACGAGCAGTACTTC. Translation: CASSLLGQGAYEQYF. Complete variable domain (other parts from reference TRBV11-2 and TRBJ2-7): EAGVAQSPRYKIIEKRQSVAFWCNPISGHATLYWYQQILGQGPKLLIQFQNNGVVDDSQLPKDRFSAERLKGVDSTLKIQPAKLEDSAVYLCASSLLGQGAYEQYFGPGTRLTVT.

CDR3 DNA: TGTGCCAGCAGTTACGACAGGGATCCTAGGCGGCATGGCTACACCTTC. Amino acid sequence: CASSYDRDPRRHGYTF. J is TRBJ1-2 and V is TRBV6-5; TRBD1 matches at 7 bases. CDR1 is MNHEY, CDR2 SVGAGI, per germline. The CDR3 runs to 16 residues. V dropped 2 bases and J dropped 6; count of bases not matched to a gene: 12.

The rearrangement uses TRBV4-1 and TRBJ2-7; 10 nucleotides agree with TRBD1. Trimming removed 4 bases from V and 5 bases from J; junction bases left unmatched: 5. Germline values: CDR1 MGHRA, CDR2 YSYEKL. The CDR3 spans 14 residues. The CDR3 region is CASSRDRGSDEQYF. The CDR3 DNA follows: TGCGCCAGCAGCCGGGACAGGGGTAGCGACGAGCAGTACTTC.

The CDR3 reads CASSESKRSLRGGETQYF. The CDR3 DNA sequence: TGCGCCAGCAGTGAGTCGAAAAGGTCCCTGCGGGGGGGCGAGACCCAGTACTTC. The chain joins TRBV10-2 to TRBJ2-5; 9 bases are shared with TRBD2. Germline-derived CDR1 and CDR2 are WSHSY and SAAADI. The CDR3 has 18 amino acids. V lost 0 bases, J lost 5 bases, and 13 bases stayed unmatched.

The CDR3 here is CASSQEIQRVDTQYF. CDR3 DNA sequence: TGTGCCAGCAGCCAAGAAATCCAGCGGGTAGATACGCAGTATTTT. This chain uses TRBV14 with TRBJ2-3; tentative D call: TRBD2 (6 bases). Germline V gene sequence: CDR1 SGHDN, CDR2 FVKESK. V lost 0 bases and J lost 5, with 12 bases in between. The CDR3 consists of 15 residues. The whole variable domain, filled in from reference TRBV14 and TRBJ2-3, reads EAGVTQFPSHSVIEKGQTVTLRCDPISGHDNLYWYRRVMGKEIKFLLHFVKESKQDESGMPNNRFLAERTGGTYSTLKVQPAELEDSGVYFCASSQEIQRVDTQYFGPGTRLTVL.

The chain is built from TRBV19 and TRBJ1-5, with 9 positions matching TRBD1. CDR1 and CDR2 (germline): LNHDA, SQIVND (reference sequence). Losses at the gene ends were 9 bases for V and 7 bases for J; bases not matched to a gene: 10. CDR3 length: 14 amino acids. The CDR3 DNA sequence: TGTGCCAGCAGGGGGACAGGGATTCGGCAGCCCCAGCATTTT. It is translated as CASRGTGIRQPQHF.

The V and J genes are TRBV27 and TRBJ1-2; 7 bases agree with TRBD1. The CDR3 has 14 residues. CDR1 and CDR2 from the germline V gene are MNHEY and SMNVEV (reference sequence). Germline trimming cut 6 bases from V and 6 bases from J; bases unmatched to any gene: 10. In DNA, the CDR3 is TGTGCCAGCAGGGACTCAGGGGGTGTTGATGGCTACACCTTC. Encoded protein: CASRDSGGVDGYTF.

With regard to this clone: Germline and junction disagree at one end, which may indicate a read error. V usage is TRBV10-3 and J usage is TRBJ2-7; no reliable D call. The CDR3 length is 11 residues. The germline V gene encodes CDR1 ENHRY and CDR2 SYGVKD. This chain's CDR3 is CAISESAIQVF. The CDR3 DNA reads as TGTGCCATCAGTGAAAGTGCTATTCAGGTCTTC.

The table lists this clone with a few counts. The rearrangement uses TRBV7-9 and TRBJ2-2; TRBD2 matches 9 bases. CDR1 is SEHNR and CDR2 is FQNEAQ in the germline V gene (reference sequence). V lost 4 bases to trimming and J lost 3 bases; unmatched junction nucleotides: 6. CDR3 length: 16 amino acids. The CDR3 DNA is TGTGCCAGCAGCTCCGAGCGGGGGGAAGACACCGGGGAGCTGTTTTTT. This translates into CASSSERGEDTGELFF.